The rows below give T cell receptor beta chains drawn from one sample of a study of T cells in Graves' hyperthyroidism and ophthalmopathy. TCRdb re-analysed the multiplex PCR reads in MiXCR, keeping a single row per CDR3 protein. The table lists over 350,000 distinct CDR3 sequences, roughly 20% of them singletons. Sample: blood. These receptors all come from a man younger than 30 with Graves' ophthalmopathy. CDR3s include the opening cysteine and the closing phenylalanine or tryptophan. A D gene is named only where the DNA matches it firmly. Some rows mark clone size as missing; the rest say once, few, many or name a class of expanded clone.

j_call: TRBJ2-5
d_call: TRBD2
clone_size: few
v_call: TRBV9
cdr3_nt: TGTGCCAGCAGCCGGGGACTAGCGTTCAATCAAGAGACCCAGTACTTC
cdr3_aa: CASSRGLAFNQETQYF

j_call: TRBJ1-6
d_call: TRBD1
clone_size: few
v_call: TRBV30
cdr3_nt: TGTGCCCCACGGCGGGACAGGTTTTCTTCACCCCTCCACTTT
cdr3_aa: CAPRRDRFSSPLHF

j_call: TRBJ2-3
d_call: .
clone_size: few
v_call: TRBV4-1
cdr3_nt: TGCGCCAGCAGCCAAGTTGGGAGGACACTCACTAGCACAGATACGCAGTATTTT
cdr3_aa: CASSQVGRTLTSTDTQYF

j_call: TRBJ2-1
d_call: TRBD2
clone_size: once
v_call: TRBV6-5
cdr3_nt: TGTGCCAGCAGTTATTCGACTAGCGGGCCTTCAAATGAGCAGTTCTTC
cdr3_aa: CASSYSTSGPSNEQFF

j_call: TRBJ2-3
d_call: TRBD2
clone_size: many
v_call: TRBV6-2/TRBV6-3
cdr3_nt: TGTGCCAGCAGTACCGGGACTAGCGGGGGGGGCACAGATACGCAGTATTTT
cdr3_aa: CASSTGTSGGGTDTQYF

j_call: TRBJ2-7
d_call: .
clone_size: .
v_call: TRBV20-1
cdr3_nt: TGCAGTGCTAGACCCTACGAGCAGTACTTC
cdr3_aa: CSARPYEQYF

j_call: TRBJ2-3
d_call: .
clone_size: .
v_call: TRBV5-4
cdr3_nt: TGTGCCAGCAGCCAGGAAGCGAAGGATACGCAGTATTTT
cdr3_aa: CASSQEAKDTQYF

j_call: TRBJ2-2
d_call: .
clone_size: .
v_call: TRBV6-1
cdr3_nt: TGTGCCAGCAGATTGACAGAGAACACCGGGGAGCTGTTTTTT
cdr3_aa: CASRLTENTGELFF

j_call: TRBJ1-4
d_call: .
clone_size: many
v_call: TRBV5-5
cdr3_nt: TGTGCCAGCAGCTTGGACCCGACAGCAACTAATGAAAAACTGTTTTTT
cdr3_aa: CASSLDPTATNEKLFF

j_call: TRBJ1-5
d_call: TRBD1
clone_size: few
v_call: TRBV2
cdr3_nt: TGTGCCAGCAGAAAACCGGGACAGGGCATCCCTTATAGCAATCAGCCCCAGCATTTT
cdr3_aa: CASRKPGQGIPYSNQPQHF

j_call: TRBJ2-5
d_call: .
clone_size: few
v_call: TRBV27
cdr3_nt: TGTGCCAGCAGTTTTTCAGGGGTGAGGGAGACCCAGTACTTC
cdr3_aa: CASSFSGVRETQYF

j_call: TRBJ2-7
d_call: .
clone_size: many
v_call: TRBV20-1
cdr3_nt: TGCAGTGCTAGTTCGGCGGAGAGCTCCTACGAGCAGTACTTC
cdr3_aa: CSASSAESSYEQYF

j_call: TRBJ1-1
d_call: .
clone_size: many
v_call: TRBV10-1
cdr3_nt: TGCGCCAGCAGGGAGACGATGAACACTGAAGCTTTCTTT
cdr3_aa: CASRETMNTEAFF

j_call: TRBJ2-1
d_call: TRBD2
clone_size: many
v_call: TRBV3-1
cdr3_nt: TGTGCCAGCAGCCAGAACCCAGGGGGACTAGCGGGGGCAAATGAGCAGTTCTTC
cdr3_aa: CASSQNPGGLAGANEQFF

j_call: TRBJ2-5
d_call: TRBD1
clone_size: many
v_call: TRBV11-2
cdr3_nt: TGTGCCAGCAGCTCCTATAACGACAGGGGGCTGGAGACCCAGTACTTC
cdr3_aa: CASSSYNDRGLETQYF

j_call: TRBJ2-1
d_call: .
clone_size: .
v_call: TRBV27
cdr3_nt: TGTGCCAGCAGTTTGAGAATTCACAATGAGCAGTTCTTC
cdr3_aa: CASSLRIHNEQFF

j_call: TRBJ2-1
d_call: .
clone_size: .
v_call: TRBV20-1
cdr3_nt: TGCAGTGCCCCCCTCATAGAGCCATCCAACTACAATGAGCAGTTCTTC
cdr3_aa: CSAPLIEPSNYNEQFF

j_call: TRBJ1-2
d_call: .
clone_size: few
v_call: TRBV7-3
cdr3_nt: TGTGCCAGCAGCTTAACGGGGGGTGACGACGGCTACACCTTC
cdr3_aa: CASSLTGGDDGYTF

j_call: TRBJ1-4
d_call: TRBD1
clone_size: few
v_call: TRBV5-1
cdr3_nt: TGCGCCAGCAGCGCGGTTTGGGACAGGGGGCAAGGAACTAATGAAAAACTGTTTTTT
cdr3_aa: CASSAVWDRGQGTNEKLFF

j_call: TRBJ1-5
d_call: .
clone_size: .
v_call: TRBV18
cdr3_nt: TGTGCCAGCTCACCCTCGAGCAGGGTAGGCAATCAGCCCCAGCATTTT
cdr3_aa: CASSPSSRVGNQPQHF

j_call: TRBJ1-2
d_call: TRBD1
clone_size: many
v_call: TRBV3-1
cdr3_nt: TGTGCCAGCACGAGACAGGGAGACTATGGCTACACCTTC
cdr3_aa: CASTRQGDYGYTF

j_call: TRBJ2-3
d_call: .
clone_size: .
v_call: TRBV24-1
cdr3_nt: TGTGCCACCAGTGATCCCTCAAGGCGACACACAGATACGCAGTATTTT
cdr3_aa: CATSDPSRRHTDTQYF

j_call: TRBJ2-3
d_call: TRBD2
clone_size: many
v_call: TRBV11-2
cdr3_nt: TGTGCCAGCAGCTTAGAATTTCTAAGACTAGCGGGAAGACCTAGCACAGATACGCAGTATTTT
cdr3_aa: CASSLEFLRLAGRPSTDTQYF

j_call: TRBJ1-6
d_call: .
clone_size: many
v_call: TRBV6-1
cdr3_nt: TGTGCCAGCAGTTCAAGGGATCGTAATTCACCCCTCCACTTT
cdr3_aa: CASSSRDRNSPLHF

j_call: TRBJ1-1
d_call: .
clone_size: many
v_call: TRBV19
cdr3_nt: TGTGCCAGTAGCCAACACAGGGATGGTGTGGGGGGAGCTTTCTTT
cdr3_aa: CASSQHRDGVGGAFF

j_call: TRBJ2-7
d_call: TRBD2
clone_size: few
v_call: TRBV10-3
cdr3_nt: TGTGCCATCAGTGATTCGGGGGGCTACGAGCAGTACTTC
cdr3_aa: CAISDSGGYEQYF

j_call: TRBJ1-1
d_call: TRBD1
clone_size: many
v_call: TRBV20-1
cdr3_nt: TGCAGTGCTAAAGGGGGCGCGGGCACTGAAGCTTTCTTT
cdr3_aa: CSAKGGAGTEAFF

j_call: TRBJ1-1
d_call: .
clone_size: many
v_call: TRBV6-1
cdr3_nt: TGTGCCAGCACCGGGTCGACTGAAGCTTTCTTT
cdr3_aa: CASTGSTEAFF

j_call: TRBJ1-2
d_call: TRBD1
clone_size: few
v_call: TRBV10-2
cdr3_nt: TGCGCCAGCAGGACAGGGAATACCGAGGGCTACACCTTC
cdr3_aa: CASRTGNTEGYTF

j_call: TRBJ1-5
d_call: TRBD1
clone_size: .
v_call: TRBV5-1
cdr3_nt: TGCGCCAGCAGCCTGGGGACAGGGGGCCATCAGCCCCAGCATTTT
cdr3_aa: CASSLGTGGHQPQHF

j_call: TRBJ1-2
d_call: .
clone_size: .
v_call: TRBV20-1
cdr3_nt: TGCAGTGCTAGATTCGGGGGCAATGGCTACACCTTC
cdr3_aa: CSARFGGNGYTF

j_call: TRBJ1-4
d_call: .
clone_size: .
v_call: TRBV25-1
cdr3_nt: TGTGCCAGCAGTGAATATAAGGGAATGGAGGAAAAACTGTTTTTT
cdr3_aa: CASSEYKGMEEKLFF

j_call: TRBJ1-1
d_call: .
clone_size: many
v_call: TRBV11-2
cdr3_nt: TGTGCCAGCAGCTTAGATGGGTTGGGGATCCCTCAGGGCACTGAAGCTTTCTTT
cdr3_aa: CASSLDGLGIPQGTEAFF

j_call: TRBJ1-2
d_call: .
clone_size: many
v_call: TRBV9
cdr3_nt: TGTGCCAGCAGTCATGACGGGCCCCGGGATGGCTACACCTTC
cdr3_aa: CASSHDGPRDGYTF

j_call: TRBJ2-2
d_call: TRBD2
clone_size: many
v_call: TRBV20-1
cdr3_nt: TGCAGTGCTAGAGATTACAGCGGGGGGGAGACCGGGGAGCTGTTTTTT
cdr3_aa: CSARDYSGGETGELFF

j_call: TRBJ1-1
d_call: .
clone_size: .
v_call: TRBV19
cdr3_nt: TGTGCCAGTAGTATTGGGTCCAACACTGAAGCTTTCTTT
cdr3_aa: CASSIGSNTEAFF

j_call: TRBJ1-6
d_call: .
clone_size: .
v_call: TRBV7-2
cdr3_nt: TGTGCCAGCAGCCCCCTCGTGGGCCGGACTTATTCACCCCTCCACTTT
cdr3_aa: CASSPLVGRTYSPLHF

j_call: TRBJ2-5
d_call: .
clone_size: .
v_call: TRBV11-2
cdr3_nt: TGTGCCAGCAGCTTAGCCTCTGGGAGGCTACAAGAGACCCAGTACTTC
cdr3_aa: CASSLASGRLQETQYF

j_call: TRBJ1-5
d_call: .
clone_size: .
v_call: TRBV18
cdr3_nt: TGTGCCAGCTCACCGGTCAGGGACAATCAGCCCCAGCATTTT
cdr3_aa: CASSPVRDNQPQHF

j_call: TRBJ2-6
d_call: .
clone_size: many
v_call: TRBV5-8
cdr3_nt: TGTGCCAGCAGCCCAGCCTCGGGGGCCAACGTCCTGACTTTC
cdr3_aa: CASSPASGANVLTF

j_call: TRBJ2-1
d_call: .
clone_size: many
v_call: TRBV9
cdr3_nt: TGTGCCAGCAGCGGTGACTACCTCTCCTACAATGAGCAGTTCTTC
cdr3_aa: CASSGDYLSYNEQFF

j_call: TRBJ2-3
d_call: .
clone_size: .
v_call: TRBV4-1
cdr3_nt: TGCGCCAGCAGCCAAGAAGTGCGGCGGATGCTGGGAACTACGCAGTATTTT
cdr3_aa: CASSQEVRRMLGTTQYF

j_call: TRBJ1-1
d_call: .
clone_size: few
v_call: TRBV5-8
cdr3_nt: TGTGCCAGCAGCTGGGGGCGGCAGGCTGAAGCTTTCTTT
cdr3_aa: CASSWGRQAEAFF

j_call: TRBJ2-3
d_call: TRBD1
clone_size: .
v_call: TRBV15
cdr3_nt: TGTGCCACCAGCAGAGATGGGACAGGGGGCACAGATACGCAGTATTTT
cdr3_aa: CATSRDGTGGTDTQYF

j_call: TRBJ2-1
d_call: TRBD1
clone_size: few
v_call: TRBV24-1
cdr3_nt: TGTGCCACCAGTGATCCCCAGACAGGGAGCAATGAGCAGTTCTTC
cdr3_aa: CATSDPQTGSNEQFF